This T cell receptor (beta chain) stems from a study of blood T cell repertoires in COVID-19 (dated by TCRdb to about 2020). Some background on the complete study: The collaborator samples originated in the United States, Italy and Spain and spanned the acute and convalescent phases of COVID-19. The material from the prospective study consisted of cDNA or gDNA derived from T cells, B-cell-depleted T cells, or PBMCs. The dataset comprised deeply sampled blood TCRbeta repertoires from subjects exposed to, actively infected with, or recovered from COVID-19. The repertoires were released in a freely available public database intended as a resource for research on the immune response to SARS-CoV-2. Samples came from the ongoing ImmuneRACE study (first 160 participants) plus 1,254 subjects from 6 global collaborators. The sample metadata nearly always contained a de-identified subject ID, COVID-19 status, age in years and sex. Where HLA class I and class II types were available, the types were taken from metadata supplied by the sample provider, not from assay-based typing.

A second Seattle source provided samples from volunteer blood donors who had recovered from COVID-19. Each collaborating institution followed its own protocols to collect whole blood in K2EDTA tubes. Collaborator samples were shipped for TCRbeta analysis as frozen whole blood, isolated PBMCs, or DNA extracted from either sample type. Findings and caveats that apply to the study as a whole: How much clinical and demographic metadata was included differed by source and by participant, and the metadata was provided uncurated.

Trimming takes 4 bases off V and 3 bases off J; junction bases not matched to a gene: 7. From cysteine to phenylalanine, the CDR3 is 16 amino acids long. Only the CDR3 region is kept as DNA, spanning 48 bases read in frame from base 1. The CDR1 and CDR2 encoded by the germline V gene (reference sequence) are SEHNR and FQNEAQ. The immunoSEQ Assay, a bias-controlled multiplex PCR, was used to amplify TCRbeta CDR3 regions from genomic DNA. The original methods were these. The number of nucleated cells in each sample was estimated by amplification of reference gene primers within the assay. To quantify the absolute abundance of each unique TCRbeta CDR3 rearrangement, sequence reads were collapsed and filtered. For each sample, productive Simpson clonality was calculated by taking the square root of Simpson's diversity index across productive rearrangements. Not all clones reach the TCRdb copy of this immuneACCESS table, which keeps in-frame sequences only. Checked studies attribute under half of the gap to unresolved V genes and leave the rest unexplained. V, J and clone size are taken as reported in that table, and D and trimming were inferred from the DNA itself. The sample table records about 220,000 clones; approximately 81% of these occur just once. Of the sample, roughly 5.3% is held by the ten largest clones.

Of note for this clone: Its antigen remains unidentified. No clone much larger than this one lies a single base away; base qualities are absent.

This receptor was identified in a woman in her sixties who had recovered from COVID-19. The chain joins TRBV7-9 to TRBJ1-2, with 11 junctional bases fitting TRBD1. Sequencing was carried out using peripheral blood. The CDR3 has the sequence CASSSDRGQGDYGYTF. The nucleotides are TGTGCCAGCAGCTCGGACAGGGGGCAGGGAGACTATGGCTACACCTTC.